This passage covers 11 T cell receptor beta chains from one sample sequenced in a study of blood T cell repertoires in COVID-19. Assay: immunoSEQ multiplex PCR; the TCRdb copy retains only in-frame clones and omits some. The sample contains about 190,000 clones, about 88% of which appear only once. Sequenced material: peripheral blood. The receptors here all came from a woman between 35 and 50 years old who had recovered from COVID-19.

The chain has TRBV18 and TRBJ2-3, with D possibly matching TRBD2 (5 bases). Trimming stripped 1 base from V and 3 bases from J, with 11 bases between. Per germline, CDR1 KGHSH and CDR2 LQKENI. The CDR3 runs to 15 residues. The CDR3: CASSPRESGTDTQYF. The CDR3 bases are TGTGCCAGCTCACCACGGGAGTCGGGTACAGATACGCAGTATTTT.

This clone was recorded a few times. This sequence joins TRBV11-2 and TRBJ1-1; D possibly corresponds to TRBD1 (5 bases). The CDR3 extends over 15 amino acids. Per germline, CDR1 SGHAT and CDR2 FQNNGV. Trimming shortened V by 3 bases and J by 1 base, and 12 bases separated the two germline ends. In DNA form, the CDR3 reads TGTGCCAGCAGCTTCACCTATAGGGGGAACACTGAAGCTTTCTTT. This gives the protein CASSFTYRGNTEAFF.

The DNA for the CDR3 is TGCAGCGTTATGATTAGCGGAGCCCGAGGAGATACGCAGTATTTT. It yields the protein CSVMISGARGDTQYF. The rearrangement joins TRBV29-1 to TRBJ2-3; D is possibly TRBD2 (6 bases). This CDR3 has 15 amino acids. The germline CDR1 and CDR2 sequences are SQVTM and ANQGSEA. Trimming stripped 5 bases from V and 5 bases from J, with 20 bases between.

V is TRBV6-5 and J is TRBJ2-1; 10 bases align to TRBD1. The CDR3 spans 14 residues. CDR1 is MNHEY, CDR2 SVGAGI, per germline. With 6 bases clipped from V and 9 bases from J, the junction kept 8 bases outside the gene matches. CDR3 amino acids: CASRQGQGNFEQFF. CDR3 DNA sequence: TGTGCCAGCAGACAGGGACAGGGGAACTTTGAGCAGTTCTTC.

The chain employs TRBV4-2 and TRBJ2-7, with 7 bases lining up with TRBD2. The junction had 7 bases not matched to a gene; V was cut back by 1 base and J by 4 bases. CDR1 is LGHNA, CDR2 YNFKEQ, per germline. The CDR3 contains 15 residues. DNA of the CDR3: TGTGCCAGCAGCCAAGCCCTCTCTAGCGGTTACGAGCAGTACTTC. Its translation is CASSQALSSGYEQYF.

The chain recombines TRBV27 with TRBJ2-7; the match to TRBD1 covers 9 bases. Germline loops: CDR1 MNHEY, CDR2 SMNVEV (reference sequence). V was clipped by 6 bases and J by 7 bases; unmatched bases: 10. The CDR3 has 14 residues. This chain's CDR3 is CASSSGQGRREQYF. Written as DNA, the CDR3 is TGTGCCAGCAGCTCGGGACAGGGACGGAGGGAGCAGTACTTC.

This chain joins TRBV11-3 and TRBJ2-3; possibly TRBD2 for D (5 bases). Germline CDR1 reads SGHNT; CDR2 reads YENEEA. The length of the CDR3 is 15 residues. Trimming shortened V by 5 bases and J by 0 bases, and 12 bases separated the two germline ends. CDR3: CASSPTGFSTDTQYF. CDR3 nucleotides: TGTGCCAGCAGCCCAACGGGGTTTAGCACAGATACGCAGTATTTT.

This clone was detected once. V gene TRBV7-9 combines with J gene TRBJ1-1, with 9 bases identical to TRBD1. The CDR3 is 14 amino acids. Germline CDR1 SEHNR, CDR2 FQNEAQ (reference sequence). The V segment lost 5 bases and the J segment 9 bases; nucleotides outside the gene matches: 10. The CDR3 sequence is CASSPPDRGVKAFF. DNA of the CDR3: TGTGCCAGCAGCCCGCCGGACAGGGGAGTCAAAGCTTTCTTT.

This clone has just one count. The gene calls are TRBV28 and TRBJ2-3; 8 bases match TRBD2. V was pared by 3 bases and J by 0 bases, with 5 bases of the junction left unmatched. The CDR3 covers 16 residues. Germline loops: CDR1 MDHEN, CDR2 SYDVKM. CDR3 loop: CASSFLPSGSTDTQYF. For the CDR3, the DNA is TGTGCCAGCAGTTTTCTGCCTAGCGGGAGCACAGATACGCAGTATTTT.

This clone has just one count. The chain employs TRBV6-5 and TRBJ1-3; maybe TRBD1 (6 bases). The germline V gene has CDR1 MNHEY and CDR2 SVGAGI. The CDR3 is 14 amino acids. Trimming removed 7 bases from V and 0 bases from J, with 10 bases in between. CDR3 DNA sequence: TGTGCCAGCAACAGGGAAAGCTCTGGAAACACCATATATTTT. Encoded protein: CASNRESSGNTIYF.

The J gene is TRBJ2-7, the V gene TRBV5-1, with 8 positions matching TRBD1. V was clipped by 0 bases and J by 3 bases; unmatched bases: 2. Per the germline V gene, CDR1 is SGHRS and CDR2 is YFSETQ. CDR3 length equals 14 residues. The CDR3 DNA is TGCGCCAGCAGCTTGGGGGGACAGGTCTACGAGCAGTACTTC. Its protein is CASSLGGQVYEQYF. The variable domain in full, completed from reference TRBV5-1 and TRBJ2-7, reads KAGVTQTPRYLIKTRGQQVTLSCSPISGHRSVSWYQQTPGQGLQFLFEYFSETQRNKGNFPGRFSGRQFSNSRSEMNVSTLELGDSALYLCASSLGGQVYEQYFGPGTRLTVT.